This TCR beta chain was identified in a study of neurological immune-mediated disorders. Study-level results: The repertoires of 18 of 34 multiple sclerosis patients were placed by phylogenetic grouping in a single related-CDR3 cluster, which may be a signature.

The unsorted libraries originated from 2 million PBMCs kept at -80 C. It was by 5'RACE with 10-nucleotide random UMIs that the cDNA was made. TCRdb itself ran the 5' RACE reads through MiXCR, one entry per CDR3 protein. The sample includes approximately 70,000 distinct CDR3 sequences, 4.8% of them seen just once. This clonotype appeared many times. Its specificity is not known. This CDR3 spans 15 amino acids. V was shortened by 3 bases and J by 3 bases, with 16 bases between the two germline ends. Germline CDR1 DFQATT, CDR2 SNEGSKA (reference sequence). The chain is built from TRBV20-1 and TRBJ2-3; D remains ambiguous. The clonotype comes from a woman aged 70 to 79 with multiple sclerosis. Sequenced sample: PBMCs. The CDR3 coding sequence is TGCAGTGCTAGTAACGGCAACCCCTGGACAGATACGCAGTATTTT. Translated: CSASNGNPWTDTQYF.